This T cell receptor beta chain was sequenced during a study of response to subunit inactivated influenza vaccine. In its sample, this clonotype was seen a few times. Each CDR3 protein gets one entry after TCRdb re-called the RT-PCR reads with MiXCR. The sample carries around 600,000 distinct CDR3 sequences, 11% recorded once. This same sample was also taken into another study, of T cells expressing NK-cell markers. Turning to that study: A 5'RACE template switching approach incorporating UMIs was used to make TCR beta cDNA.

The source was PBMCs from blood, collected on the day of vaccination. This clonotype was sampled from a man between 50 and 59 years old who received an inactivated influenza vaccine.

CDR3 DNA sequence: TGCGCCAGCAGCTTGTGGACTAGCGGGGGGACGACCTACGAGCAGTACTTC. Amino acids: CASSLWTSGGTTYEQYF. J is TRBJ2-7 and V is TRBV5-1; 14 nucleotides line up with TRBD2. CDR1 is SGHRS and CDR2 is YFSETQ in the germline V gene. This CDR3 is built from 17 residues. The V and J ends lost 1 base and 2 bases, in that order; junction bases with no gene match: 5.